The T cell receptor beta chain under discussion was sequenced for a study of blood T cell repertoires in COVID-19. Background on the study: The study drew acute and convalescent COVID-19 samples from the United States, Italy and Spain. The analysed material was cDNA or gDNA that came from T cells, B-cell-depleted T cells, or PBMCs.

Source study methods: For nucleated cells, counts were estimated from reference gene primer amplification. TCRdb keeps only in-frame clones here, not all; method: immunoSEQ multiplex PCR. The D gene and trimming were derived from the DNA, and the V and J assignments and clone size from that table. The sample includes roughly 380,000 clones, around 85% of them seen just once. The CDR3 length is 16 residues. The ends were cut back, 1 base at V and 1 base at J, with 13 bases in the middle. Germline lookup yields CDR1 SGHDN and CDR2 FVKESK. The sequence derives from a woman between 18 and 29 years old with acute or convalescent COVID-19. This chain joins TRBV14 and TRBJ1-2; maybe TRBD1 (5 bases). Sequenced material: peripheral blood. For the CDR3, the DNA is TGTGCCAGCAGCCAAGCTTTCGACAGCTATAACTATGGCTACACCTTC. Translating gives CASSQAFDSYNYGYTF.